This TCR beta chain originates from a study of neurological immune-mediated disorders. In TCRdb, the 5' RACE reads were re-called with MiXCR into one record per CDR3 protein. The data contain about 39,000 distinct CDR3 sequences, 6.5% to 8.5% of them singletons. The CDR3 consists of 15 residues. With 4 bases removed from V and 5 bases from J, the gap between germline ends came to 15 bases. Germline assignment: CDR1 SGHTA and CDR2 FQGNSA. This clonotype was seen repeatedly, ten times or more. The TCR was taken from a man aged 50-59 years in good health. V and J are TRBV7-2 and TRBJ2-1, with a possible D match to TRBD2 (6 bases). The specimen was CD4+ T cells from blood. CDR3 coding DNA: TGTGCCAGCAGCTCACCGGGACTTCCTAACAATGAGCAGTTCTTC. It specifies CASSSPGLPNNEQFF.